Each of the 5 T cell receptor beta chains below was sequenced from the same sample in a study of PD-1 blockade in classical Hodgkin lymphoma. The time point: cycle 4 day 1 (C4D1), after less than 7 weeks of nivolumab. Exposure to brentuximab vedotin varied, and each patient had relapsed following autologous stem cell transplantation. Data came from immunoSEQ multiplex PCR; TCRdb stores just in-frame clones and leaves some out. The table shows fewer than 55,000 clones, with approximately 80% occurring only once. Specimen: peripheral blood mononuclear cells (PBMCs), collected before the fourth cycle of nivolumab. These receptors all come from a human donor with classical Hodgkin lymphoma.

CDR3 DNA: TGCGCCAGCAGCTCCGATAGACAGGGATGGCATCAGCCCCAGCATTTT. It translates to CASSSDRQGWHQPQHF. The chain employs TRBV4-3 and TRBJ1-5; 7 nucleotides line up with TRBD1. The V segment lost 5 bases and the J segment 5 bases; nucleotides outside the gene matches: 12. This CDR3 is 16 amino acids long. The V gene's germline CDR1 is LGHNA and CDR2 YSLEER.

The sample holds one count of this clone. This rearrangement joins TRBV18 to TRBJ1-1, with D hard to call. The length of the CDR3 is 13 residues. V dropped 2 bases and J dropped 4 bases, with 8 bases sitting between them. The germline V gene encodes CDR1 KGHSH and CDR2 LQKENI. For the CDR3, the DNA is TGTGCCAGCTCACCAAGGGAGGTCACTGAAGCTTTCTTT. Encoded protein: CASSPREVTEAFF.

This clone was counted between two and nine times. The chain links TRBV7-9 to TRBJ1-1; unclear D gene. The CDR3 length is 13 residues. Germline values: CDR1 SEHNR, CDR2 FQNEAQ (reference sequence). V was shortened by 5 bases and J by 1 base, with 8 bases between the two germline ends. The CDR3 spells CASSAQSNTEAFF. DNA of the CDR3: TGTGCCAGCAGCGCTCAGTCGAACACTGAAGCTTTCTTT. The full variable domain, in which reference TRBV7-9 and TRBJ1-1 provide the parts outside the CDR3, is DTGVSQNPRHKITKRGQNVTFRCDPISEHNRLYWYRQTLGQGPEFLTYFQNEAQLEKSRLLSDRFSAERPKGSFSTLEIQRTEQGDSAMYLCASSAQSNTEAFFGQGTRLTVV.

The chain couples TRBV30 to TRBJ2-1; D may be TRBD1 or TRBD2 (5 bases each). The germline V gene encodes CDR1 GTSNPN and CDR2 SVGIG (reference sequence). Trimming stripped 1 base from V and 9 bases from J, with 10 bases between. The CDR3 is 12 residues long. CDR3 sequence: CAWSASGTEQFF. The CDR3 bases are TGTGCCTGGAGTGCCTCCGGGACTGAGCAGTTCTTC.

The chain carries TRBV28 and TRBJ2-5, with 7 nucleotides matching TRBD1. Germline V gene sequence: CDR1 MDHEN, CDR2 SYDVKM. The CDR3 contains 15 residues. V shed 5 bases, J shed 6 bases, and the junction held 12 bases outside the gene matches. The CDR3 region has the DNA TGTGCCAGCAGTGCCTCAACAGGGGTGGAGAAGACCCAGTACTTC. As protein: CASSASTGVEKTQYF.